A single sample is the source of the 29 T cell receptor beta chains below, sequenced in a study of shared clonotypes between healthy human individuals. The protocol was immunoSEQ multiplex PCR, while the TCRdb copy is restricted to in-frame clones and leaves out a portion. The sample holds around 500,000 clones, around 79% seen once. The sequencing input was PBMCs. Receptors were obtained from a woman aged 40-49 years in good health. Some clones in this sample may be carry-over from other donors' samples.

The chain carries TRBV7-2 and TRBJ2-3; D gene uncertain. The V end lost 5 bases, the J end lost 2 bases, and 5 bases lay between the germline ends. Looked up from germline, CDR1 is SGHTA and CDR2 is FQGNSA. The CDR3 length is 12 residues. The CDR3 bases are TGTGCCAGCAGCCAAACCACAGATACGCAGTATTTT. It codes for CASSQTTDTQYF.

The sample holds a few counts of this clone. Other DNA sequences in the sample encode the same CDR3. DNA for the CDR3: TGTGCCAGCAGCTTAAGCTACGAGCAGTACTTC. Translation: CASSLSYEQYF. This chain links TRBV7-9 with TRBJ2-7, with no clear D. This CDR3 region has 11 residues. Germline CDR1 reads SEHNR; CDR2 reads FQNEAQ (reference sequence). V was shortened by 2 bases and J by 3 bases, with 2 bases between the two germline ends.

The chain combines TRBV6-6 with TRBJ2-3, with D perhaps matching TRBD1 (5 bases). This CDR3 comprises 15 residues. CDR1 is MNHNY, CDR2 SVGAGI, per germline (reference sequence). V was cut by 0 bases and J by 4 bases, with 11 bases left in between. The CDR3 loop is CASSYSLQGPDTQYF. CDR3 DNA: TGTGCCAGCAGTTACTCGTTGCAGGGTCCAGATACGCAGTATTTT.

CDR3 in DNA: TGCGCCAGCAGTTTAGCGGGAGTCGGGACAGATACGCAGTATTTT. Translated, it gives CASSLAGVGTDTQYF. V usage is TRBV5-1 and J usage is TRBJ2-3, with 9 bases identical to TRBD2. The CDR3 contains 15 residues. With V trimmed by 5 bases and J by 3 bases, 7 bases remained unmatched. Germline CDR1 is SGHRS and CDR2 is YFSETQ.

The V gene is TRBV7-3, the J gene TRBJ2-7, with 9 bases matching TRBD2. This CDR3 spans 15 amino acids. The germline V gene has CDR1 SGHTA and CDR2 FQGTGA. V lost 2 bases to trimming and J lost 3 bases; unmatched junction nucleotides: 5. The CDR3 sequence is CASSLGREGNYEQYF. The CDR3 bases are TGTGCCAGCAGCTTAGGGCGGGAGGGAAACTACGAGCAGTACTTC.

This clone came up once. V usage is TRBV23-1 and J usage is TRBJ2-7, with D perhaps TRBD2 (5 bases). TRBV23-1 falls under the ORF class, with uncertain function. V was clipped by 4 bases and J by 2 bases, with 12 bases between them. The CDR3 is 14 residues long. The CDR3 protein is CASSPEQLAYEQYF. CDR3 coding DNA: TGCGCCAGCAGTCCCGAACAACTAGCCTACGAGCAGTACTTC.

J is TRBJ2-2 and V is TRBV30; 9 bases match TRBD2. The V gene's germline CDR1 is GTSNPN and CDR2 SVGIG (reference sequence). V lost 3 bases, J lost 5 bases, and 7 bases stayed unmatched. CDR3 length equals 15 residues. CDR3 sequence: CAWRLAGEWTGELFF. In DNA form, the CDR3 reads TGTGCCTGGAGATTAGCGGGAGAGTGGACCGGGGAGCTGTTTTTT. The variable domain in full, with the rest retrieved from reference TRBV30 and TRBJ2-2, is SQTIHQWPATLVQPVGSPLSLECTVEGTSNPNLYWYRQAAGRGLQLLFYSVGIGQISSEVPQNLSASRPQDRQFILSSKKLLLSDSGFYLCAWRLAGEWTGELFFGEGSRLTVL.

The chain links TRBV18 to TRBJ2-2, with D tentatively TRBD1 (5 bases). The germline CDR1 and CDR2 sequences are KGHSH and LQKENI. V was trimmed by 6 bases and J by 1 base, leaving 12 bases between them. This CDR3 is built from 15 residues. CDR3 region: CASSSTGQNTGELFF. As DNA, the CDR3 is TGTGCCAGCTCCAGCACAGGACAGAACACCGGGGAGCTGTTTTTT.

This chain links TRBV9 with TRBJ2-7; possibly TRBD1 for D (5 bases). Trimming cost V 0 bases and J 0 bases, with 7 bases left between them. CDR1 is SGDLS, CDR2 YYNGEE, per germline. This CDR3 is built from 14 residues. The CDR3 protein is CASSVVDSSYEQYF. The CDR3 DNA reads TGTGCCAGCAGCGTAGTTGACAGCTCCTACGAGCAGTACTTC.

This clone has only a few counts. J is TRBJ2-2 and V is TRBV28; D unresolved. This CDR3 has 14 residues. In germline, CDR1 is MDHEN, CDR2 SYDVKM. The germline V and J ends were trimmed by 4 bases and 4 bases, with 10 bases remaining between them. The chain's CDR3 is CASSSRTVTGELFF. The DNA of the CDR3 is TGTGCCAGCAGTTCCCGGACGGTCACCGGGGAGCTGTTTTTT.

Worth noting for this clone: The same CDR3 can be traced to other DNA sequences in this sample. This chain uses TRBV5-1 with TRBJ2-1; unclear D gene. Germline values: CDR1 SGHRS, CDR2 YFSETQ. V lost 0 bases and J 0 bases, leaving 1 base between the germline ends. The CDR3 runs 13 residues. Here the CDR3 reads CASSLDSYNEQFF. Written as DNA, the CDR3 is TGCGCCAGCAGCTTGGACTCCTACAATGAGCAGTTCTTC.

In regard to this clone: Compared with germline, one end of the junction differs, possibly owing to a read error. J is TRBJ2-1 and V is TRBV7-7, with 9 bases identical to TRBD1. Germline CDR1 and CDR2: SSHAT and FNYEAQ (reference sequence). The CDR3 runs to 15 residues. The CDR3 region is CASSLETGGYNEQFF. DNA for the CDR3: TGTGCTAGCAGCCTAGAGACAGGGGGATACAATGAGCAGTTCTTC.

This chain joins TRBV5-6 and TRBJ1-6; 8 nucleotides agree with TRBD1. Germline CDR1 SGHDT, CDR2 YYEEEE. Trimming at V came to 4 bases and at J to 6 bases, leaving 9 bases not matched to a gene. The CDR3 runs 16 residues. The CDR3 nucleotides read TGTGCCAGCAGCATCCGCCGGGACAGGCCTAATTCACCCCTCCACTTT. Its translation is CASSIRRDRPNSPLHF.

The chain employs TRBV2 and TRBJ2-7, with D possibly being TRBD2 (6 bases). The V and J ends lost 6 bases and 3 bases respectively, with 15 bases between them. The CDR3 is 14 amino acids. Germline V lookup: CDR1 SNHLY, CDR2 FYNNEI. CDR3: CASRGAGSDYEQYF. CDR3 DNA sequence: TGTGCCAGCAGAGGGGCGGGGTCGGACTACGAGCAGTACTTC.

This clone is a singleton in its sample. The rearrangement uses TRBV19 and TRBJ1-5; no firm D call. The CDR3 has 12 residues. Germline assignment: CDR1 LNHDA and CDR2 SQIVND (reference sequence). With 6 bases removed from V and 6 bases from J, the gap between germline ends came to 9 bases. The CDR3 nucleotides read TGTGCCAGTAGCTACTTTGGTCAGCCCCAGCATTTT. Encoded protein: CASSYFGQPQHF. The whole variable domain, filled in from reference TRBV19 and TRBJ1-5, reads DGGITQSPKYLFRKEGQNVTLSCEQNLNHDAMYWYRQDPGQGLRLIYYSQIVNDFQKGDIAEGYSVSREKKESFPLTVTSAQKNPTAFYLCASSYFGQPQHFGDGTRLSIL.

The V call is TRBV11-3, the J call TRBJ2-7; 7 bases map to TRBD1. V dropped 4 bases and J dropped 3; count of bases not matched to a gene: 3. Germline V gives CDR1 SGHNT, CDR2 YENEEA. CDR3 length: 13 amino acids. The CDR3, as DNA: TGTGCCAGCAGCTCGACAGGGTTCTACGAGCAGTACTTC. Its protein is CASSSTGFYEQYF.

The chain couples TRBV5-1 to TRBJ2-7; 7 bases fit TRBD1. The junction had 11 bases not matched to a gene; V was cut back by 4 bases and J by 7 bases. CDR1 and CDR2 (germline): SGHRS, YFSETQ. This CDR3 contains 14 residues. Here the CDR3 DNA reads TGCGCCAGCAGCCTTCTTCAGGGGGTGGGAGAGCAGTACTTC. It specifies CASSLLQGVGEQYF.

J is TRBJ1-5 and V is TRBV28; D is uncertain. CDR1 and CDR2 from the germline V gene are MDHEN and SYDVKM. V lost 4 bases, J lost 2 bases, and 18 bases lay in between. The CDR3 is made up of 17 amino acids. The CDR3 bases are TGTGCCAGCAGTTGGCGCAGAGAAGGAAGGGGCAATCAGCCCCAGCATTTT. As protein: CASSWRREGRGNQPQHF.

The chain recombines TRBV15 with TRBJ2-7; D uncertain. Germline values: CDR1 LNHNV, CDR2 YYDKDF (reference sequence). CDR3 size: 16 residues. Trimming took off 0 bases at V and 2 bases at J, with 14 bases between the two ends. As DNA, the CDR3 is TGTGCCACCAGCAGAGAGGGATATTGGGGTCCCTACGAGCAGTACTTC. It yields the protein CATSREGYWGPYEQYF.

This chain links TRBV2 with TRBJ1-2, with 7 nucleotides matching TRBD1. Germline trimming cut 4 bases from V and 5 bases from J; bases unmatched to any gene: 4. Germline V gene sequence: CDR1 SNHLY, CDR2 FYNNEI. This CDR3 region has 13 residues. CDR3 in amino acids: CASSVEQGYGYTF. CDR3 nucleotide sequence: TGTGCCAGCAGTGTGGAACAGGGGTATGGCTACACCTTC.

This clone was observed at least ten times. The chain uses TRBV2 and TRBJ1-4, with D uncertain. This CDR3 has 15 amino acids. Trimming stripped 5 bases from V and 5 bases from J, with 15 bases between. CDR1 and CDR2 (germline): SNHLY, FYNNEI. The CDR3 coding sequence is TGTGCCAGCAGTCCCAGATCAGGTTTCAATGAAAAACTGTTTTTT. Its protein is CASSPRSGFNEKLFF.

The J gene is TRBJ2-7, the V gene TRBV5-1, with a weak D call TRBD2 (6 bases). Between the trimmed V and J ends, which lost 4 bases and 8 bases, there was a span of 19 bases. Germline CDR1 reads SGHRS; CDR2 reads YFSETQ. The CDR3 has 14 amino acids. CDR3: CASSRRDFSDQQYF. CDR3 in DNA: TGCGCCAGCAGCCGACGGGACTTCTCGGATCAGCAGTACTTC.

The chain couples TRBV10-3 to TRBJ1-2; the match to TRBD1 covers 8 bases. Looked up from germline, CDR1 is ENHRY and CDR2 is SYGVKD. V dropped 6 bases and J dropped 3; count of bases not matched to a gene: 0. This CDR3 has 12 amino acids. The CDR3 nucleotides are TGTGCCATCAGACAGGGGGACTATGGCTACACCTTC. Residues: CAIRQGDYGYTF.

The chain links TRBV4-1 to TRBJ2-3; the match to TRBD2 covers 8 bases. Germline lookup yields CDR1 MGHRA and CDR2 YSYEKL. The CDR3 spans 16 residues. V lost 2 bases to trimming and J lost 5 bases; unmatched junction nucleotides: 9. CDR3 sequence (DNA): TGCGCCAGCAGCCAATCGGGGGGGGAACGGGTAGATACGCAGTATTTT. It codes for CASSQSGGERVDTQYF.

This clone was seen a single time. The CDR3 coding sequence is TGTGCCTGGAGTCCTGTGGGGATGGGGCCCAAAAACATTCAGTACTTC. Its translation is CAWSPVGMGPKNIQYF. The chain is built from TRBV30 and TRBJ2-4; maybe TRBD1 (5 bases). Germline V gene sequence: CDR1 GTSNPN, CDR2 SVGIG (reference sequence). This CDR3 is 16 amino acids long. Trimming removed 2 bases from V and 2 bases from J, with 16 bases in between.

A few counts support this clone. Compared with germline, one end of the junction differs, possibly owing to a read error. This chain's CDR3 is CASSLRSRIF. The CDR3 bases are TGTGCCAGCAGCTTAAGGTCCCGGATCTTT. This chain joins TRBV7-9 and TRBJ1-3; no definite D call. Germline V lookup: CDR1 SEHNR, CDR2 FQNEAQ (reference sequence). This CDR3 comprises 10 residues. The full variable domain, rest sourced from reference TRBV7-9 and TRBJ1-3, is DTGVSQNPRHKITKRGQNVTFRCDPISEHNRLYWYRQTLGQGPEFLTYFQNEAQLEKSRLLSDRFSAERPKGSFSTLEIQRTEQGDSAMYLCASSLRSRIFGEGSWLTVV.

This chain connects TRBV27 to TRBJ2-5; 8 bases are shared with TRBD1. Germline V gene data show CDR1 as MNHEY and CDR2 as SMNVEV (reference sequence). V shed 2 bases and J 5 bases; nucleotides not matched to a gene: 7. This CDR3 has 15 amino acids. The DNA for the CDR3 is TGTGCCAGCAGTTTAGCAGGGGGCGCGTTTGAGACCCAGTACTTC. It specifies CASSLAGGAFETQYF.

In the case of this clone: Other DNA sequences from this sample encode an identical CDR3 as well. CDR3 protein: CASSLDRNTEAFF. DNA of the CDR3: TGTGCCAGCAGCTTGGACAGGAACACTGAAGCTTTCTTT. The J gene is TRBJ1-1, the V gene TRBV5-4; D gene uncertain. Looked up from germline, CDR1 is SGHNT and CDR2 is YYREEE (reference sequence). This CDR3 region has 13 residues. The V gene lost 0 bases and the J gene lost 1 base, with 4 bases spanning the gap.

CDR3 bases: TGTGCCAGCAGCTTAGCCACCTTCTTACAGGGGAACATTCAGTACTTC. It yields the protein CASSLATFLQGNIQYF. V and J are TRBV13 and TRBJ2-4; TRBD1 aligns across 7 bases. J was trimmed by 7 bases and V by 1 base; bases with no gene match: 10. CDR3 length equals 16 residues. The V gene's germline CDR1 is PRHDT and CDR2 FYEKMQ (reference sequence). The variable domain in full, with the rest retrieved from reference TRBV13 and TRBJ2-4, is AAGVIQSPRHLIKEKRETATLKCYPIPRHDTVYWYQQGPGQDPQFLISFYEKMQSDKGSIPDRFSAQQFSDYHSELNMSSLELGDSALYFCASSLATFLQGNIQYFGAGTRLSVL.